The TCR beta chain described here comes from a study of cytomegalovirus exposure and HLA in healthy donors. Germline V gives CDR1 MDHEN, CDR2 SYDVKM. Trimming left V 8 bases short and J 2 bases short, with 13 bases between. The CDR3 sequence is 15 residues long. Details on this clone: Antigen: not known.

The PCR was carried out with 60 Vbeta primers and 13 Jbeta primers. Assay: immunoSEQ multiplex PCR; the TCRdb copy retains only in-frame clones and omits some. This sample has under 250,000 clones; approximately 78% occur once, and the top ten carry 3.5% to 4%. Overall study results and limits: Most CMV-associated TCR beta chains appeared HLA-restricted in a later analysis.

What was sequenced was PBMCs. The source is a male donor in good health and CMV-seronegative. The V and J genes are TRBV28 and TRBJ2-6; weak D call: TRBD1 (7 bases). The CDR3 reads CASGLRGAGANVLTF. CDR3 bases: TGTGCCAGCGGCCTCAGGGGGGCTGGGGCCAACGTCCTGACTTTC.